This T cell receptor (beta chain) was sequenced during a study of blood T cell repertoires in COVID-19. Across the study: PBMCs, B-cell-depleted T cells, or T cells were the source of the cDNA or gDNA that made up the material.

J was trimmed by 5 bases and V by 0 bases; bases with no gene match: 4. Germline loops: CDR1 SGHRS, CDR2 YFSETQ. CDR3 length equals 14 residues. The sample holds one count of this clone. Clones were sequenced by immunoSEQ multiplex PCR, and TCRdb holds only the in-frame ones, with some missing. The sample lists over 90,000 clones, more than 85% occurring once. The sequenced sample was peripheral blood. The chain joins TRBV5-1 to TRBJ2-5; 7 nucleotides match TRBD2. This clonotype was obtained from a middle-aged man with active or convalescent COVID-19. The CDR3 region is CASSLDGGRETQYF. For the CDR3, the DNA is TGCGCCAGCAGCTTGGACGGGGGGAGGGAGACCCAGTACTTC.